This T cell receptor (beta chain) originates from a study of cytomegalovirus exposure and HLA in healthy donors. In nominal health when sampled, donors likely had unrecorded immune exposures nonetheless. Points on this clone: Antigen specificity is unknown.

Primers: 60 Vbeta forward and 13 Jbeta reverse. Assay used: immunoSEQ multiplex PCR; TCRdb lists only in-frame clones, some missing. Of about 86,000 clones listed, 79% are singletons. Study-level findings and limits: Most of the CMV-associated TCR beta chains (in a later analysis) appeared to be HLA-restricted. A later analysis associated 16,000 or so TCR beta sequences with HLA alleles at a 0.05 false discovery rate.

The V and J ends lost 0 bases and 6 bases respectively, with 18 bases between them. This CDR3 spans 16 amino acids. CDR1 is SGHRS and CDR2 is YFSETQ in the germline V gene. The TCR was taken from a woman in her 40s in good health and CMV-seropositive. Sequenced input: PBMCs. The chain links TRBV5-1 to TRBJ1-1; a possible D gene is TRBD1 (5 bases). The CDR3: CASSLVQAAISPEAFF. In DNA form, the CDR3 reads TGCGCCAGCAGCTTGGTACAGGCGGCGATCTCCCCTGAAGCTTTCTTT.